This T cell receptor (beta chain) was found in a study of blood T cell repertoires in COVID-19. This CDR3 comprises 16 residues. V shed 5 bases and J 5 bases; nucleotides not matched to a gene: 8. Germline CDR1 and CDR2: SGHNT and YENEEA. Original data processing: Amplification of reference gene primers provided the estimated nucleated cell counts. Assay used: immunoSEQ multiplex PCR; TCRdb lists only in-frame clones, some missing. That table supplies the V and J calls and clone size; D and trimming were determined from the DNA. The table shows around 60,000 clones, with around 80% occurring only once.

The sequence was obtained from a man in his thirties or forties with COVID-19, enrolled during active disease. Specimen: peripheral blood. The chain employs TRBV11-3 and TRBJ2-1; 11 bases line up with TRBD2. The CDR3 reads CASSTRVGLADNEQFF. The CDR3 bases are TGTGCCAGCAGCACTAGGGTGGGACTAGCGGACAATGAGCAGTTCTTC.